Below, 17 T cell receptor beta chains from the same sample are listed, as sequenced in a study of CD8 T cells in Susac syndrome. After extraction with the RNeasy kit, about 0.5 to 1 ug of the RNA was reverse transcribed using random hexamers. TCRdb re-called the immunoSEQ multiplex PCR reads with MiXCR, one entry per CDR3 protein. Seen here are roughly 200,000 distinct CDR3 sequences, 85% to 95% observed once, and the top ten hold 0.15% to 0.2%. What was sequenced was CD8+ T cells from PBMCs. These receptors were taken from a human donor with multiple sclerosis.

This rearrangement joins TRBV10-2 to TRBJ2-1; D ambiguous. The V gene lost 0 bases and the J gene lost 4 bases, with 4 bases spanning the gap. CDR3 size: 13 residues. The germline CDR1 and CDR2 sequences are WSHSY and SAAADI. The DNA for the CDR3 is TGCGCCAGCAGTGAGTCCCGGTACAATGAGCAGTTCTTC. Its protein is CASSESRYNEQFF.

For the CDR3, the DNA is TGTGCCAGCAGTTATTACGACAGATGGTGGGATGAGCAGTTCTTC. Amino acid sequence: CASSYYDRWWDEQFF. The V call is TRBV27, the J call TRBJ2-1; perhaps TRBD1 as D (5 bases). The CDR3 loop spans 15 amino acids. V was shortened by 4 bases and J by 8 bases, with 18 bases between the two germline ends. Germline CDR1 and CDR2: MNHEY and SMNVEV (reference sequence).

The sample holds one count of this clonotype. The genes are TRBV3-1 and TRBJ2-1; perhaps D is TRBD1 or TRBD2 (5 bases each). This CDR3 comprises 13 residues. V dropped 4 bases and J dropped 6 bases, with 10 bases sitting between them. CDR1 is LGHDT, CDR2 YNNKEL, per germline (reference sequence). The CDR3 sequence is CASSLAGTNEQFF. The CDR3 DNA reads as TGTGCCAGCAGCCTTGCCGGGACCAATGAGCAGTTCTTC.

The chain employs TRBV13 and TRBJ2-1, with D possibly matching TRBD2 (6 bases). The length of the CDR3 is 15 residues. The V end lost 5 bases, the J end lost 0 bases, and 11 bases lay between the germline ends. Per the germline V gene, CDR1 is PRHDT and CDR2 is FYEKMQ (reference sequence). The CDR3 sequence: CASSPEGSSYNEQFF. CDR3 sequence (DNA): TGTGCCAGCAGCCCGGAGGGGAGCTCCTACAATGAGCAGTTCTTC.

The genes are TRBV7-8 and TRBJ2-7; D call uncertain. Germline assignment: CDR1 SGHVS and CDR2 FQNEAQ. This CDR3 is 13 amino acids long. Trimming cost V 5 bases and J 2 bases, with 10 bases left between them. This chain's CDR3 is CASSENQAYEQYF. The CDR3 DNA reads TGTGCCAGCAGCGAAAACCAAGCCTACGAGCAGTACTTC.

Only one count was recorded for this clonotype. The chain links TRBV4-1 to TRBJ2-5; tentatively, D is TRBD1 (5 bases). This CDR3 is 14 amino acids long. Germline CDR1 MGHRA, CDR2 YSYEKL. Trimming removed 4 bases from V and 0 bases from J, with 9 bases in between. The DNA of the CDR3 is TGCGCCAGCAGCCTAAGCAGGGACCAAGAGACCCAGTACTTC. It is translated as CASSLSRDQETQYF.

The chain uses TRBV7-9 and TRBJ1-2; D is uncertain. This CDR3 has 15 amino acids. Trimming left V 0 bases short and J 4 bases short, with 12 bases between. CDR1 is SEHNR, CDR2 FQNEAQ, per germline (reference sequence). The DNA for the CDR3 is TGTGCCAGCAGCTTAGCTTTCCCAGGCCGCTATGGCTACACCTTC. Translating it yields CASSLAFPGRYGYTF. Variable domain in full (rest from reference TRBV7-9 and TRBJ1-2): DTGVSQNPRHKITKRGQNVTFRCDPISEHNRLYWYRQTLGQGPEFLTYFQNEAQLEKSRLLSDRFSAERPKGSFSTLEIQRTEQGDSAMYLCASSLAFPGRYGYTFGSGTRLTVV.

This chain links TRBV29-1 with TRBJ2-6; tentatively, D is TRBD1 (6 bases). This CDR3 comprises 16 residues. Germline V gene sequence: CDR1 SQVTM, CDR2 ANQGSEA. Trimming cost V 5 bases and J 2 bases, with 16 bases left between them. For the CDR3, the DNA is TGCAGCGTTTGGACAGCCATTTTCCCTGGGGCCAACGTCCTGACTTTC. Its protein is CSVWTAIFPGANVLTF.

The CDR3: CASSSGTGGLAFF. The CDR3 region has the DNA TGTGCCAGCAGCTCAGGGACAGGGGGCTTAGCTTTCTTT. The chain recombines TRBV27 with TRBJ1-1; 12 bases agree with TRBD1. The V segment lost 6 bases and the J segment 10 bases; nucleotides outside the gene matches: 6. CDR1 and CDR2 from the germline V gene are MNHEY and SMNVEV (reference sequence). The CDR3 is 13 amino acids.

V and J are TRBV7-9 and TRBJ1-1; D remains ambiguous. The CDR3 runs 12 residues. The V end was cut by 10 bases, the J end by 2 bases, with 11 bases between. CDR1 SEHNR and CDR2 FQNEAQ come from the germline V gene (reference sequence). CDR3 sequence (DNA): TGTGCCATTGCTAAGGGAAACACTGAAGCTTTCTTT. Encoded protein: CAIAKGNTEAFF.

The chain's CDR3 is CAWSPGLAGELEQFF. In DNA form, the CDR3 reads TGTGCCTGGAGTCCAGGGTTAGCGGGAGAACTAGAGCAGTTCTTC. This chain links TRBV30 with TRBJ2-1, with 9 bases matching TRBD2. V dropped 2 bases and J dropped 10; count of bases not matched to a gene: 12. Germline CDR1 is GTSNPN and CDR2 is SVGIG (reference sequence). This CDR3 is 15 amino acids long.

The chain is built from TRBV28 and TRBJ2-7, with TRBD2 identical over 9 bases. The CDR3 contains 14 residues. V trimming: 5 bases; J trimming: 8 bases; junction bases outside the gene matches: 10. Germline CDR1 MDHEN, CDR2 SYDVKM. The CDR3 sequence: CASSLPGLARKQYF. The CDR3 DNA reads TGTGCCAGCAGTCTTCCGGGACTAGCTCGAAAGCAGTACTTC.

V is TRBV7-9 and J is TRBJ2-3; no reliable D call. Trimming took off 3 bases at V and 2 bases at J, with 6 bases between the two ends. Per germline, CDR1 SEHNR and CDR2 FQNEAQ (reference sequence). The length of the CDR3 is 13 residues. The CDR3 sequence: CASSFVDTDTQYF. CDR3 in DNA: TGTGCCAGCAGCTTTGTGGACACAGATACGCAGTATTTT.

This chain's CDR3 is CSAHSGGSFNEQFF. CDR3 bases: TGCAGTGCCCATTCGGGGGGTAGTTTCAATGAGCAGTTCTTC. The chain recombines TRBV20-1 with TRBJ2-1; 7 nucleotides agree with TRBD2. Per the germline V gene, CDR1 is DFQATT and CDR2 is SNEGSKA (reference sequence). After removal of 6 bases from V and 6 bases from J, the junction contained 11 bases not matched to a gene. This CDR3 is 14 amino acids long.

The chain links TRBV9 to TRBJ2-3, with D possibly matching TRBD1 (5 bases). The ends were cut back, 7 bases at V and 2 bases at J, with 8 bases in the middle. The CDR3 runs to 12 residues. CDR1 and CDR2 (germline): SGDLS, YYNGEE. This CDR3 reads CASGADTDTQYF. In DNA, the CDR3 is TGTGCCAGCGGGGCGGACACAGATACGCAGTATTTT.

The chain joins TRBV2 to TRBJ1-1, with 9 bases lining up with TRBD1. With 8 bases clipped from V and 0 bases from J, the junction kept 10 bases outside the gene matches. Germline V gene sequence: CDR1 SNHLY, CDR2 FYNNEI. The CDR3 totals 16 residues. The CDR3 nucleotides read TGTGCCAGCCGGGAGGACAGGGGCCTCTTGAACACTGAAGCTTTCTTT. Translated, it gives CASREDRGLLNTEAFF. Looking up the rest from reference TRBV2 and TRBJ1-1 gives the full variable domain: EPEVTQTPSHQVTQMGQEVILRCVPISNHLYFYWYRQILGQKVEFLVSFYNNEISEKSEIFDDQFSVERPDGSNFTLKIRSTKLEDSAMYFCASREDRGLLNTEAFFGQGTRLTVV.

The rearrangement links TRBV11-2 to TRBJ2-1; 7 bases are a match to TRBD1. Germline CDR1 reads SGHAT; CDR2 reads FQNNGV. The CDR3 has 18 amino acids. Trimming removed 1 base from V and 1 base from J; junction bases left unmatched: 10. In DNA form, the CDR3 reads TGTGCCAGCAGCTTAGCTCTGGCGGGCAGGGGGTCCTACAATGAGCAGTTCTTC. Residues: CASSLALAGRGSYNEQFF.